This TCR beta chain is drawn from a study of T-cell reconstitution after alpha-beta-depleted transplantation in children. Study-level results: About two months after transplant, alpha-beta T cells reportedly came from several hundred expanded graft clones. Once a year had passed after transplant, T-cell counts and diversity came mostly from newly produced T cells.

This clonotype was seen many times. Antigen unknown. Unique molecular identifiers were built into the TCRbeta library. TCRdb reprocessed the PCR reads via MiXCR and lists one record per CDR3 protein. Among around 250,000 distinct CDR3 sequences listed, under 9.5% were seen once. The CDR3 covers 16 residues. CDR1 LGHDT and CDR2 YNNKEL come from the germline V gene (reference sequence). V was pared by 1 base and J by 2 bases, with 13 bases between. The J gene is TRBJ2-3, the V gene TRBV3-1; D is uncertain. This clonotype was sampled from a male patient between 10 and 17 years old who had a stem cell transplant for acute lymphoblastic leukemia, so the T cells may come from the graft donor. The source material was PBMCs, mostly from graft donor cells, sampled 180 days after TCRalphabeta/CD19-depleted stem cell transplant. The chain's CDR3 is CASSQGGRALTDTQYF. The CDR3 nucleotides are TGTGCCAGCAGCCAAGGAGGCCGGGCGCTCACAGATACGCAGTATTTT.